This T cell receptor (beta chain) was retrieved from a study of T-cell reconstitution after alpha-beta-depleted transplantation in children. Molecular barcoding with unique molecular identifiers was used for the TCRbeta library. TCRdb reanalysed the PCR reads using MiXCR and keeps one entry per CDR3 protein. Of about 610,000 distinct CDR3 sequences listed, over 9.5% were seen once; the top ten hold roughly 3.9%. A few counts support this clonotype. This CDR3 region has 16 residues. From germline, CDR1 is SEHNR and CDR2 FQNEAQ (reference sequence). V was pared by 1 base and J by 3 bases, with 7 bases of the junction left unmatched.

V gene TRBV7-9 combines with J gene TRBJ2-3; 7 nucleotides agree with TRBD2. The starting material was PBMCs from the stem cell graft donor, obtained from the stem cell graft. The TCR was taken from a human donor who donated a stem cell graft to a child with acute myeloid leukemia. The CDR3 DNA reads TGTGCCAGCAGCTTAGTTGGGCTAGCGGAGACAGATACGCAGTATTTT. Translated, it gives CASSLVGLAETDTQYF.